This is a list of T cell receptor beta chains from one sample in a study of spatial heterogeneity in lung cancer. One entry per CDR3 protein, called by TCRdb with MiXCR from the 5' RACE reads. The sample yields under 75,000 distinct CDR3 sequences, about 8.2% seen once. The material was PBMCs, obtained at follow-up. These receptors all come from a female donor with early-stage non-small cell lung cancer. The CDR3 runs from the conserved cysteine through the conserved F or W. Fields, in order: clone size, D gene, V gene, J gene, CDR3 protein, CDR3 DNA. The D gene is left open where the match is weak. The size field is filled for only some rows; it gives once, few, many or a size class.

many	.	TRBV7-9	TRBJ2-3	CASSRRSGTDTQYF	TGTGCCAGCAGCCGCAGGAGCGGCACAGATACGCAGTATTTT
.	.	TRBV9	TRBJ2-1	CASSLIPSGDEQFF	TGTGCCAGCAGCCTGATTCCCTCTGGGGATGAGCAGTTCTTC
.	TRBD2	TRBV18	TRBJ2-7	CASSPSLAGGYEQYF	TGTGCCAGCTCACCAAGCCTAGCGGGAGGGTACGAGCAGTACTTC
few	TRBD2	TRBV6-1	TRBJ2-1	CASKLTGGTRNEQFF	TGTGCCAGCAAACTTACGGGGGGGACCCGAAATGAGCAGTTCTTC
many	TRBD2	TRBV27	TRBJ2-7	CASSFISGSHDEQYF	TGTGCCAGCAGTTTTATTAGCGGGAGTCACGACGAGCAGTACTTC
.	.	TRBV7-2	TRBJ2-7	CASSPFYPSYEQYF	TGTGCCAGCAGCCCTTTCTATCCGTCCTACGAGCAGTACTTC
many	.	TRBV20-1	TRBJ2-5	CSARRPGVETQYF	TGCAGTGCTAGAAGGCCAGGCGTAGAGACCCAGTACTTC
many	.	TRBV6-6	TRBJ2-5	CASTNEGGTRGTQYF	TGTGCCAGCACCAACGAGGGAGGGACAAGAGGGACCCAGTACTTC
many	.	TRBV24-1	TRBJ1-3	CATSDPRGRSSGNTIYF	TGTGCCACCAGTGATCCCCGAGGTCGGAGCTCTGGAAACACCATATATTTT
many	TRBD2	TRBV4-2	TRBJ2-3	CASSQEFSTSGPDTQYF	TGTGCCAGCAGCCAAGAGTTCTCGACTAGCGGGCCAGATACGCAGTATTTT
.	.	TRBV7-9	TRBJ2-7	CASSLVDSTYEQYF	TGTGCCAGCAGCTTAGTAGACTCGACCTACGAGCAGTACTTC
many	.	TRBV7-9	TRBJ2-5	CASSPQTGRAQYF	TGTGCCAGCAGCCCTCAGACAGGGAGGGCCCAGTACTTC
many	.	TRBV7-9	TRBJ2-1	CASSLAEAVGEQFF	TGTGCCAGCAGCTTAGCCGAGGCGGTGGGGGAGCAGTTCTTC
many	.	TRBV7-9	TRBJ1-6	CASTPGVNSPLHF	TGTGCCAGCACCCCAGGGGTGAATTCACCCCTCCACTTT
.	TRBD2	TRBV7-9	TRBJ2-4	CASSPGGPDGNIQYF	TGTGCCAGCAGCCCGGGAGGGCCAGATGGAAACATTCAGTACTTC
few	.	TRBV18	TRBJ2-1	CASSPPSWGSTYNEQFF	TGTGCCAGCTCACCACCGAGTTGGGGGAGCACCTACAATGAGCAGTTCTTC
.	.	TRBV7-9	TRBJ2-7	CASLSDRISYEQYF	TGTGCCAGTCTAAGCGACAGAATCTCCTACGAGCAGTACTTC
few	TRBD2	TRBV30	TRBJ2-5	CAWRSAGVETQYF	TGTGCCTGGAGATCGGCGGGAGTAGAGACCCAGTACTTC
many	.	TRBV4-1	TRBJ2-7	CASSSQRYEQYF	TGCGCCAGCAGCTCGCAGCGGTACGAGCAGTACTTC
many	.	TRBV10-3	TRBJ2-5	CAISESQWETQYF	TGTGCCATCAGTGAGTCGCAGTGGGAGACCCAGTACTTC
.	TRBD2	TRBV29-1	TRBJ2-7	CRNGTSRYEQYF	TGCAGGAACGGGACTAGTCGGTACGAGCAGTACTTC
many	TRBD1	TRBV4-1	TRBJ1-3	CASSQVRTGLFGNTIYF	TGCGCCAGCAGCCAAGTTCGGACAGGGCTTTTTGGAAACACCATATATTTT
many	.	TRBV6-6	TRBJ1-5	CASSYRGWGNQPQHF	TGTGCCAGCAGTTACAGGGGGTGGGGAAATCAGCCCCAGCATTTT
many	TRBD1	TRBV4-2	TRBJ2-7	CASSQEGTGDDEQYF	TGTGCCAGCAGCCAAGAAGGGACAGGGGACGACGAGCAGTACTTC
many	.	TRBV6-1	TRBJ2-1	CASSEGEGSYNEQFF	TGTGCCAGCAGTGAAGGTGAAGGCTCCTACAATGAGCAGTTCTTC
many	.	TRBV29-1	TRBJ2-5	CSSLEGETQYF	TGCAGCTCATTGGAGGGGGAGACCCAGTACTTC
many	.	TRBV5-1	TRBJ1-1	CASSLVFTRNGGDTEAFF	TGCGCCAGCAGCTTGGTATTTACTCGAAACGGGGGGGACACTGAAGCTTTCTTT
.	TRBD2	TRBV7-3	TRBJ2-3	CASAAGRATDTQYF	TGTGCCAGCGCAGCGGGGAGGGCCACAGATACGCAGTATTTT
many	TRBD2	TRBV3-1	TRBJ2-4	CASSPRGGFKNIQYF	TGTGCCAGCAGCCCCCGGGGGGGGTTCAAAAACATTCAGTACTTC
.	.	TRBV30	TRBJ2-5	CATGPGTQYF	TGTGCGACGGGGCCCGGGACCCAGTACTTC
.	.	TRBV7-2	TRBJ2-1	CASREVKGHNEQFF	TGTGCCAGCAGGGAGGTCAAGGGGCACAATGAGCAGTTCTTC
many	.	TRBV4-1	TRBJ2-7	CASSLFGGEQYF	TGCGCCAGCAGCCTGTTTGGGGGCGAGCAGTACTTC
.	.	TRBV5-4	TRBJ2-5	CASSLGGTRGGETQYF	TGTGCCAGCAGCTTGGGCGGAACCCGAGGAGGGGAGACCCAGTACTTC
few	.	TRBV12-3/TRBV12-4	TRBJ2-5	CASAGSRETQYF	TGTGCCAGTGCCGGGAGCCGAGAGACCCAGTACTTC
.	TRBD1	TRBV10-3	TRBJ1-5	CAISESAGTGFQPQHF	TGTGCCATCAGTGAGAGTGCCGGGACAGGGTTTCAGCCCCAGCATTTT
many	.	TRBV5-4	TRBJ2-3	CASSLRADTQYF	TGTGCCAGCAGCTTGAGGGCAGATACGCAGTATTTT
many	.	TRBV20-1	TRBJ2-5	CSAWGGQETQYF	TGCAGTGCTTGGGGCGGCCAAGAGACCCAGTACTTC
many	TRBD1	TRBV5-5	TRBJ2-5	CASSYTGGKETQYF	TGTGCCAGCAGCTATACAGGGGGGAAAGAGACCCAGTACTTC
.	.	TRBV9	TRBJ2-5	CASSGGIAGETQYF	TGTGCCAGCAGCGGAGGGATTGCTGGAGAGACCCAGTACTTC
many	.	TRBV12-3/TRBV12-4	TRBJ2-2	CASSGQGLSTGELFF	TGTGCCAGCAGTGGGCAGGGATTAAGCACCGGGGAGCTGTTTTTT
many	TRBD2	TRBV29-1	TRBJ2-1	CSVVTSGDNEQFF	TGCAGCGTTGTAACTAGCGGGGACAATGAGCAGTTCTTC
many	.	TRBV20-1	TRBJ1-6	CSATGQGNNSPLHF	TGCAGTGCCACAGGGCAGGGTAATAATTCACCCCTCCACTTT
many	TRBD1	TRBV2	TRBJ2-7	CASVGQYEQYF	TGTGCCAGCGTGGGACAGTACGAGCAGTACTTC
many	TRBD1	TRBV6-6	TRBJ1-4	CASSSPGQGNEKLFF	TGTGCCAGCAGTTCCCCCGGACAGGGAAATGAAAAACTGTTTTTT
few	TRBD2	TRBV7-8	TRBJ2-3	CASSLVLAGFTDTQYF	TGTGCCAGCAGCTTAGTACTAGCGGGCTTCACAGATACGCAGTATTTT
many	.	TRBV6-5	TRBJ1-1	CASRVGGVETEAFF	TGTGCCAGCAGGGTGGGGGGCGTAGAAACTGAAGCTTTCTTT
few	.	TRBV19	TRBJ2-5	CASSIGDFQETQYF	TGTGCCAGTAGTATAGGCGACTTCCAAGAGACCCAGTACTTC
many	.	TRBV12-3/TRBV12-4	TRBJ1-2	CASSPTVGYTF	TGTGCCAGCAGTCCCACCGTTGGCTACACCTTC
.	.	TRBV19	TRBJ1-2	CASSIRDEDFVF	TGTGCCAGTAGTATCCGGGACGAAGACTTTGTCTTC
many	.	TRBV5-1	TRBJ2-3	CASSLELPDTQYF	TGCGCCAGCAGCTTGGAACTGCCAGATACGCAGTATTTT
few	TRBD2	TRBV20-1	TRBJ2-7	CSAKLAGGTYEQYF	TGCAGTGCTAAACTAGCGGGAGGGACCTACGAGCAGTACTTC
many	.	TRBV5-1	TRBJ2-1	CASSLFTDNEQFF	TGCGCCAGCAGCTTGTTTACCGACAATGAGCAGTTCTTC
many	TRBD1	TRBV27	TRBJ2-2	CASSPGTGRGHTGELFF	TGTGCCAGCAGTCCAGGGACAGGGCGAGGACACACCGGGGAGCTGTTTTTT
.	.	TRBV28	TRBJ2-3	CASGLQRGGPDTQYF	TGTGCCAGCGGACTCCAAAGGGGGGGCCCAGATACGCAGTATTTT
.	.	TRBV28	TRBJ2-3	CASSLHSLNTDTQYF	TGTGCCAGCAGTCTCCACAGCCTAAACACAGATACGCAGTATTTT